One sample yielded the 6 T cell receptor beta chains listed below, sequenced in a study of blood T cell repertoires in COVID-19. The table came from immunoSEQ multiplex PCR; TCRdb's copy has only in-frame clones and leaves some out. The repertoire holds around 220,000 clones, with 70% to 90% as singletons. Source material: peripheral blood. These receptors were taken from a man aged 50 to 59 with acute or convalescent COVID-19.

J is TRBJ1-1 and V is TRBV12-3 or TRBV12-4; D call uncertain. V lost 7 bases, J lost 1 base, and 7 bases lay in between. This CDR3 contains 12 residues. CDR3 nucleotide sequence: TGTGCCAGCACCAAGCCGAACACTGAAGCTTTCTTT. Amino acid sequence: CASTKPNTEAFF.

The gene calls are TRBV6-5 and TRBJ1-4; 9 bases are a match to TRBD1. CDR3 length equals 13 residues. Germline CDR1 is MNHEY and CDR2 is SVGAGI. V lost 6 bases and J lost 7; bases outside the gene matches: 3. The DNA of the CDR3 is TGTGCCAGCAGGGACAGGGGTGGTGAAAAACTGTTTTTT. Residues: CASRDRGGEKLFF.

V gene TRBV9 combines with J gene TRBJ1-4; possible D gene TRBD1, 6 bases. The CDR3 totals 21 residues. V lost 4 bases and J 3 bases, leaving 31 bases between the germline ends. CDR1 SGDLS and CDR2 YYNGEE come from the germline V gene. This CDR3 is CASSYDPWTALSTRANEKLFF. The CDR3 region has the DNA TGTGCCAGCAGCTATGACCCGTGGACAGCCCTTAGTACCAGAGCTAATGAAAAACTGTTTTTT.

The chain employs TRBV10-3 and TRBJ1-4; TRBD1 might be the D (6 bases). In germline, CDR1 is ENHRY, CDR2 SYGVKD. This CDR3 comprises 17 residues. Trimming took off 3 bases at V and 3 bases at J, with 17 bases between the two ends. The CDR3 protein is CAISESDRGRSNEKLFF. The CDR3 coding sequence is TGTGCCATCAGTGAATCGGACAGAGGACGATCTAATGAAAAACTGTTTTTT.

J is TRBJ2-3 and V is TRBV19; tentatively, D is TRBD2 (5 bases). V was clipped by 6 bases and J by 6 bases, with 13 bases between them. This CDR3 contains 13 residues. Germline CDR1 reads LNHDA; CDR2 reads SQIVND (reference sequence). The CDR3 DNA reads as TGTGCCAGTAGCACTGGTTTAGCGGATACGCAGTATTTT. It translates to CASSTGLADTQYF.

CDR3 sequence reads: CASSIARDTQYF. CDR3 DNA sequence: TGTGCCAGCAGCATAGCTAGGGATACGCAGTATTTT. V is TRBV14 and J is TRBJ2-3; D gene ambiguous. The germline V and J ends were trimmed by 5 bases and 6 bases, with 9 bases remaining between them. CDR3 length equals 12 residues. Germline CDR1 reads SGHDN; CDR2 reads FVKESK.